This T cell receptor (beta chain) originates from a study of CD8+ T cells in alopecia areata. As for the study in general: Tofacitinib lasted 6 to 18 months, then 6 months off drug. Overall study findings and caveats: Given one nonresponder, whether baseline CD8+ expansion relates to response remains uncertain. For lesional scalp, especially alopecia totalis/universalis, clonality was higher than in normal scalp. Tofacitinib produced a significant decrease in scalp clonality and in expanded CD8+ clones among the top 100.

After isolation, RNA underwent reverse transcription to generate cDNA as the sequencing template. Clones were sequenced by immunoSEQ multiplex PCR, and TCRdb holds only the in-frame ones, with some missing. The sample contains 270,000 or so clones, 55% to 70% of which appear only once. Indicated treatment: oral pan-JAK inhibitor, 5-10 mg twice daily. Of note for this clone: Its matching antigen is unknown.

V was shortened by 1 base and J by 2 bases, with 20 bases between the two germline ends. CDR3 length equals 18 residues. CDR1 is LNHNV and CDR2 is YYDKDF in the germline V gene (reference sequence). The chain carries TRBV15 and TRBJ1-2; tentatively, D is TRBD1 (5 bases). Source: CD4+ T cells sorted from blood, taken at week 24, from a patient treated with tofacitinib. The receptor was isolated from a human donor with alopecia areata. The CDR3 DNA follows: TGTGCCACCAGCAGAGGCGGGACGGGCCCCGCTCCAAACTATGGCTACACCTTC. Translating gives CATSRGGTGPAPNYGYTF.